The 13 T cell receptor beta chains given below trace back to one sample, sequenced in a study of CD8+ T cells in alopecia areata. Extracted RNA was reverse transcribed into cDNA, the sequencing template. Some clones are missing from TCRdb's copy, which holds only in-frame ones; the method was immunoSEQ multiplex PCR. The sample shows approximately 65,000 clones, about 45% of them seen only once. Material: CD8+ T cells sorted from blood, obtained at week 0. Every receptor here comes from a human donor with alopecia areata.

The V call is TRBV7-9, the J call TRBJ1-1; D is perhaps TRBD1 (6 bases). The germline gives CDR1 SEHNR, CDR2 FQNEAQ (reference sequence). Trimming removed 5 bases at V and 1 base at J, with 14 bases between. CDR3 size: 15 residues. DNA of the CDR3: TGTGCCAGCAGCCCTCCTGAGGACAGGAACACTGAAGCTTTCTTT. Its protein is CASSPPEDRNTEAFF.

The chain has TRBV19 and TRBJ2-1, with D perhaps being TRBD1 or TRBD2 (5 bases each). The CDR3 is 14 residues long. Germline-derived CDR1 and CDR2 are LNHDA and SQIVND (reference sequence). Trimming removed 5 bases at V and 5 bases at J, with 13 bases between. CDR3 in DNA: TGTGCCAGTAGTCCCCTCGTGGGGGACAATGAGCAGTTCTTC. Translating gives CASSPLVGDNEQFF.

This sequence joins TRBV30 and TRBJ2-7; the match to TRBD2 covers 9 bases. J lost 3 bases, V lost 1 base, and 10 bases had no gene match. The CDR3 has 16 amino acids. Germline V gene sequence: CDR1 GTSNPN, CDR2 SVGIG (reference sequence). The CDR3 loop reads CAWSEKRVAGVYEQYF. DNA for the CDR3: TGTGCCTGGAGTGAAAAAAGGGTAGCGGGAGTCTACGAGCAGTACTTC.

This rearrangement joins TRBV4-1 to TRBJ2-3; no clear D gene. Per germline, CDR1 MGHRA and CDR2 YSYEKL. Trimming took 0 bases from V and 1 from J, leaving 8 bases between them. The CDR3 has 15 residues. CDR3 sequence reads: CASSQDPQGTDTQYF. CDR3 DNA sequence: TGCGCCAGCAGCCAAGATCCCCAAGGCACAGATACGCAGTATTTT.

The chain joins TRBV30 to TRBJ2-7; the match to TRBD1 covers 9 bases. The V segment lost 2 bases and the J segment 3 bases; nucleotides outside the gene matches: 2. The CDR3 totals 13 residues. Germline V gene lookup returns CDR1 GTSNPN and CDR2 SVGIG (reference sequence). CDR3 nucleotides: TGTGCCTGGAGTCCGGGACAGGGCTACGAGCAGTACTTC. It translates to CAWSPGQGYEQYF. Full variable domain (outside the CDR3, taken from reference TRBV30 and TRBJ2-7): SQTIHQWPATLVQPVGSPLSLECTVEGTSNPNLYWYRQAAGRGLQLLFYSVGIGQISSEVPQNLSASRPQDRQFILSSKKLLLSDSGFYLCAWSPGQGYEQYFGPGTRLTVT.

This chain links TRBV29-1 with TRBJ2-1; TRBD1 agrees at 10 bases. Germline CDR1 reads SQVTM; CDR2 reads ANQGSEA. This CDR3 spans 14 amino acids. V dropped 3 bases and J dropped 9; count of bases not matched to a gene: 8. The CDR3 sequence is CSVDLQTGGTEQFF. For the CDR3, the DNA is TGCAGCGTTGATTTACAGACAGGGGGCACTGAGCAGTTCTTC.

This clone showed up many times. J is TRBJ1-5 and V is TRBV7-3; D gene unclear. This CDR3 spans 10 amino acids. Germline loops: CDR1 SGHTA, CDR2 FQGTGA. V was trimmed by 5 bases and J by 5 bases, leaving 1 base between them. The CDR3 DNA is TGTGCCAGCAGCGATCAGCCCCAGCATTTT. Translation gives CASSDQPQHF.

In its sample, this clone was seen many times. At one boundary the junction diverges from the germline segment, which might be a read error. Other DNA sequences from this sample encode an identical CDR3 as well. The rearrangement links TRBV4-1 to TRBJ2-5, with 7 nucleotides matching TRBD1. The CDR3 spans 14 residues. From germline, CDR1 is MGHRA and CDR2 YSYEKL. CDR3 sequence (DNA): TGTGCCAGCAGCCAAGGGGACAGTGAAGAGACCCAGTACTTC. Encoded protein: CASSQGDSEETQYF.

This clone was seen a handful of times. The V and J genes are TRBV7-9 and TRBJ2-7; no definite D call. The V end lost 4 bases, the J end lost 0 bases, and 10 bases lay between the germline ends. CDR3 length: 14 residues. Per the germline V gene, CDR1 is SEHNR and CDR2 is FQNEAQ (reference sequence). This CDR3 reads CASSSTGSSYEQYF. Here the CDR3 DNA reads TGTGCCAGCAGCTCCACCGGGTCCTCCTACGAGCAGTACTTC.

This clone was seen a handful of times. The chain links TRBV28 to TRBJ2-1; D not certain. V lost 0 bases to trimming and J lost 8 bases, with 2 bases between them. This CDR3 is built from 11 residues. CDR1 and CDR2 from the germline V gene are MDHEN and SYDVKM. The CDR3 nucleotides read TGTGCCAGCAGTTTATGGGATGAGCAGTTCTTC. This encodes CASSLWDEQFF.

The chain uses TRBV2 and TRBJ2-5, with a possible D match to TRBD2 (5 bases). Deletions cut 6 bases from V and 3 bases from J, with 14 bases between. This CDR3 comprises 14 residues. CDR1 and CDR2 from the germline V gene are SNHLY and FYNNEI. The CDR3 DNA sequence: TGTGCCAGCAGCGGACTCCTGAATAAAGAGACCCAGTACTTC. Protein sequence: CASSGLLNKETQYF. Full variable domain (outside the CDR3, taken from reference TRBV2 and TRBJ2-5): EPEVTQTPSHQVTQMGQEVILRCVPISNHLYFYWYRQILGQKVEFLVSFYNNEISEKSEIFDDQFSVERPDGSNFTLKIRSTKLEDSAMYFCASSGLLNKETQYFGPGTRLLVL.

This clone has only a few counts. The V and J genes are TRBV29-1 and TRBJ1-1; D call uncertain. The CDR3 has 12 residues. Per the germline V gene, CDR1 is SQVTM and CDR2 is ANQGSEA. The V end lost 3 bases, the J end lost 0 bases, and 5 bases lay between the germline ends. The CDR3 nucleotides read TGCAGCGTTGACAGTATGAACACTGAAGCTTTCTTT. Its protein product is CSVDSMNTEAFF.

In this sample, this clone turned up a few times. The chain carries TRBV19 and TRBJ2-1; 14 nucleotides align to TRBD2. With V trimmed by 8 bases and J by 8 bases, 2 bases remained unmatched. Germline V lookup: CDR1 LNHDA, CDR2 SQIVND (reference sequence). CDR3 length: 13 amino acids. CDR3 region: CASWGLAGDEQFF. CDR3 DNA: TGTGCCAGTTGGGGACTAGCGGGAGATGAGCAGTTCTTC.